These T cell receptor beta chains were read from a single sample in a study of neurological immune-mediated disorders. TCRdb redid the calling of the 5' RACE reads with MiXCR, one entry per CDR3 protein. This sample has tens of thousands of distinct CDR3 sequences; roughly 13% occur once, and the top ten carry around 5.3%. Sequencing was carried out using PBMCs. Receptor source: a female donor with HTLV-1-associated myelopathy (HAM/TSP). Both conserved end residues are part of each CDR3. Each record gives: CDR3 DNA, CDR3 protein, clone size, J gene, D gene, V gene. The D gene is left open where the match is weak. Size is stated for part of the rows, as once, few or many counts, or as a class when the clone is expanded.

TGTGCCAGCAGTTTATCGTCTGGGAAAGCGATTCAGCCCCAGCATTTT | CASSLSSGKAIQPQHF | many | TRBJ1-5 | NA | TRBV27
TGCGCCAGCAGCTTGTCTGGGGAACAGCCCCAGCATTTT | CASSLSGEQPQHF | many | TRBJ1-5 | NA | TRBV5-1
TGTGCCAGCAGCTTAGGATGGGATGAGCAGTTCTTC | CASSLGWDEQFF | many | TRBJ2-1 | NA | TRBV7-9
TGTGCCAGCAGCTTAGCGCCCACCACAGATACGCAGTATTTT | CASSLAPTTDTQYF | many | TRBJ2-3 | NA | TRBV11-2
TGCGCCAGCACCAGCGGGGCCTCCTACGAGCAGTACTTC | CASTSGASYEQYF | many | TRBJ2-7 | TRBD2 | TRBV5-1
TGTGCCAGCAGTTACAGGGGCAAAAACATTCAGTACTTC | CASSYRGKNIQYF | many | TRBJ2-4 | TRBD1 | TRBV12-3/TRBV12-4
TGCGCCAGCAGCTTGGATGTATCCGAGGAGGGCTACACCTTC | CASSLDVSEEGYTF | medium-sized | TRBJ1-2 | NA | TRBV5-1
TGTGCCAGTAAAGACAGGGGGCGCTGGGCCGGGGAGCTGTTTTTT | CASKDRGRWAGELFF | NA | TRBJ2-2 | TRBD1 | TRBV19
TGTGCCACCAGTGACGCTGCAGGGGGCGCGTCCTACGAGCAGTACTTC | CATSDAAGGASYEQYF | many | TRBJ2-7 | TRBD1 | TRBV24-1
TGTGCCAGCAGCCTCCGGACAGGGACCGGGGAGCTGTTTTTT | CASSLRTGTGELFF | many | TRBJ2-2 | TRBD1 | TRBV9
TGTGCCAGCAGCCAAGTGGCGACAGGAACTAATGAAAAACTGTTTTTT | CASSQVATGTNEKLFF | many | TRBJ1-4 | NA | TRBV4-2
TGTGCCAGCAGTTTGGGGACTAGCGGGGAAGAGACCCAGTACTTC | CASSLGTSGEETQYF | many | TRBJ2-5 | TRBD2 | TRBV12-3/TRBV12-4
TGCGCCAGCAGCGCACGGGCGCAGGGTGGTCCCCAGCATTTT | CASSARAQGGPQHF | many | TRBJ1-5 | NA | TRBV5-1
TGCGCCAGCAACGCGGTTGGGCCGGGACTAGCGGGATACGAGCAGTACTTC | CASNAVGPGLAGYEQYF | many | TRBJ2-7 | TRBD2 | TRBV5-1
TGTGCCAGCAGTTACTTCGGGGGGATAGTACGCGAGCAGTACTTC | CASSYFGGIVREQYF | NA | TRBJ2-7 | TRBD2 | TRBV6-6
TGTGCCAGCAAACCACCGGGACAGGGGGCGTCGGGGGCTGAGCAGTTCTTC | CASKPPGQGASGAEQFF | many | TRBJ2-1 | TRBD1 | TRBV6-6
TGTGCCAGCAGCCCCGGACTAGCGGGGTGGTATGAGCAGTTCTTC | CASSPGLAGWYEQFF | many | TRBJ2-1 | TRBD2 | TRBV9
TGTGCCAGCAGCTTAGCTACCGGGACTAGCAGGCCCAATGAGCAGTTCTTC | CASSLATGTSRPNEQFF | few | TRBJ2-1 | TRBD2 | TRBV7-2
TGTGCCAGCAGCTCCTGGACAGGGAATGAAAAACTGTTTTTT | CASSSWTGNEKLFF | many | TRBJ1-4 | TRBD1 | TRBV7-2
TGCAGCGCTGATCAAGGGGGAGGGGGCACATATACGCAGTCTTTT | CSADQGGGGTYTQSF | NA | TRBJ2-3 | NA | TRBV29-1
TGCGCCAGCAGCCCACGAGGGGTAGGGATAGAGACCCAGTACTTC | CASSPRGVGIETQYF | many | TRBJ2-5 | NA | TRBV5-1
TGTGCCAGCAGCCCCGGTGGGACACCGACGGGTGGTGAAAAACTGTTTTTT | CASSPGGTPTGGEKLFF | many | TRBJ1-4 | NA | TRBV27
TGTGCCATCAGTCAGGCGGACGGGGAGCTGTTTTTT | CAISQADGELFF | many | TRBJ2-2 | NA | TRBV10-3
TGCAGTGCTAGAGACCGACAGGGGGCAGGCGAGCAGTACTTC | CSARDRQGAGEQYF | many | TRBJ2-7 | TRBD1 | TRBV20-1
TGTGCCAGCAGCAAAGGACAGGCTCTAAACATTCAGTACTTC | CASSKGQALNIQYF | many | TRBJ2-4 | NA | TRBV21-1
TGTGCCAGCAGTTACTCGGATAGGCTTAACGGCGGAAACACCATATATTTT | CASSYSDRLNGGNTIYF | few | TRBJ1-3 | NA | TRBV6-6
TGTGCCAGCAGTTACACCTATCCGGGGGGGAACACTGAAGCTTTCTTT | CASSYTYPGGNTEAFF | many | TRBJ1-1 | NA | TRBV6-5
TGTGCCAGCAGCTGGGACGGCCTTAACTATGGCTACACCTTC | CASSWDGLNYGYTF | NA | TRBJ1-2 | NA | TRBV7-9
TGTGCCAGCAGTTTCTCGGTTAGGGGGCTTGGTTACGAGCAGTACTTC | CASSFSVRGLGYEQYF | many | TRBJ2-7 | TRBD1 | TRBV12-3/TRBV12-4
TGTGCCAGCAGCCGTGGTAGACGGGGTAATTCACCCCTCCACTTT | CASSRGRRGNSPLHF | many | TRBJ1-6 | NA | TRBV7-2
TGTGCCAACAGCGGGTCCGATTTGAACACCGGGGAGCTGTTTTTT | CANSGSDLNTGELFF | NA | TRBJ2-2 | NA | TRBV11-2
TGTGCTAGTGGTCTCCCAAGCAGCAATCAGCCCCAGCATTTT | CASGLPSSNQPQHF | many | TRBJ1-5 | NA | TRBV12-5
TGCGCCAGCAGCTTGGAGGGGGTGGCAGATACGCAGTATTTT | CASSLEGVADTQYF | many | TRBJ2-3 | NA | TRBV5-1
TGCAGTGCTAGGCTAGCGGGAGTGGATGAGCAGTTCTTC | CSARLAGVDEQFF | many | TRBJ2-1 | TRBD2 | TRBV20-1
TGTGCCAGCAGTTTAGAAGGACAGTTGGTCCACGAGCAGTACTTC | CASSLEGQLVHEQYF | NA | TRBJ2-7 | NA | TRBV12-3/TRBV12-4
TGTGCCAGCAGCTACCTCGGACAGGAGGAAGGGGAGCTGTTTTTT | CASSYLGQEEGELFF | many | TRBJ2-2 | TRBD1 | TRBV11-2
TGCGCCAGCAGCCAAGCTCTCCTCTTTAGCAATCAGCCCCAGCATTTT | CASSQALLFSNQPQHF | many | TRBJ1-5 | NA | TRBV4-1
TGTGCCAGCAGTTTAGTGGGGGCCCGGAACAATGAGCAGTTCTTC | CASSLVGARNNEQFF | many | TRBJ2-1 | NA | TRBV12-3/TRBV12-4
TGTGCCAGCAGCCGAGGACAGGGGAGTTCACCCCTCCACTTT | CASSRGQGSSPLHF | NA | TRBJ1-6 | TRBD1 | TRBV11-2
TGCGCCAGCAGCTTGACCGCGGGGTCTAGCACAGATACGCAGTATTTT | CASSLTAGSSTDTQYF | many | TRBJ2-3 | NA | TRBV5-1
TGTGCCAGCAGCCGGACTAGCGGGGCCAATGAGCAGTTCTTC | CASSRTSGANEQFF | many | TRBJ2-1 | TRBD2 | TRBV7-9
TGTGCCAGCAGGCGCAGCGGGGGACCCTACGAGCAGTACTTC | CASRRSGGPYEQYF | many | TRBJ2-7 | TRBD2 | TRBV6-5
TGTGCCACTCGCCGGGGGTCTGAGGGTGAGCAGTTCTTC | CATRRGSEGEQFF | many | TRBJ2-1 | NA | TRBV10-3
TGTGCCAGCAGCTTAGGACTAGCGGGAAACAATGAGCAGTTCTTC | CASSLGLAGNNEQFF | many | TRBJ2-1 | TRBD2 | TRBV11-2
TGTGCCAGCAGTGACGTAGAGGGGGTAAGGACTGAAGCTTTCTTT | CASSDVEGVRTEAFF | NA | TRBJ1-1 | NA | TRBV6-1
TGTGCCAGCAGCGCTGGTTGGGGTGAGCAGTTCTTC | CASSAGWGEQFF | many | TRBJ2-1 | NA | TRBV9
TGCAGCGTTGACAAAGCTTTCTTT | CSVDKAFF | NA | TRBJ1-1 | NA | TRBV29-1
TGCGCCAGCAGTTTGGGGGAAGAGACCCAGTACTTC | CASSLGEETQYF | many | TRBJ2-5 | NA | TRBV5-1
TGCAGTGCTCAACCGGGGACCTTGGGCCGCTACGAGCAGTACTTC | CSAQPGTLGRYEQYF | many | TRBJ2-7 | NA | TRBV20-1
TGTGCCAGCAGTTTAGGTCCCCTATTAGGGCAGTACTTC | CASSLGPLLGQYF | many | TRBJ2-7 | NA | TRBV28
TGTGCCAGCAGTGAATGGAGGAACACCGGGGAGCTGTTTTTT | CASSEWRNTGELFF | many | TRBJ2-2 | NA | TRBV2